This T cell receptor (beta chain) was obtained from a study of CXCR3-negative and CXCR3-positive naive CD8 T cells. Overall study findings and caveats: Against CXCR3-negative naive cells, CXCR3-positive naive cells showed more hydrophobic TRB CDR3s.

In terms of frequency, this clonotype is medium-sized (0.01 to 0.1%). No antigen is known for it. The libraries of TRB cDNA were prepared using 5' RACE with UMI labels. TCRdb reprocessed the 5' RACE reads and keeps a single row for each CDR3 protein, giving no DNA. The sample spans some 6,200 distinct CDR3 sequences; the ten largest clones claim 1.1% to 1.5%. The V gene's germline CDR1 is SQVTM and CDR2 ANQGSEA. The CDR3 length is 12 residues. This clonotype was obtained from a human donor in good health. Some clones in this sample may be carry-over from other donors' samples. This chain joins TRBV29-1 and TRBJ2-1; TCRdb returns TRBD2, unconfirmable since there is no DNA. Sequenced material: naive CXCR3+ CD8+ T cells from blood. The subset here: CD45RO-CCR7+CD27+CD95- naive CD8+ T cells expressing CXCR3 (TNR3+). This CDR3 is CSVGSLAYEQFF.